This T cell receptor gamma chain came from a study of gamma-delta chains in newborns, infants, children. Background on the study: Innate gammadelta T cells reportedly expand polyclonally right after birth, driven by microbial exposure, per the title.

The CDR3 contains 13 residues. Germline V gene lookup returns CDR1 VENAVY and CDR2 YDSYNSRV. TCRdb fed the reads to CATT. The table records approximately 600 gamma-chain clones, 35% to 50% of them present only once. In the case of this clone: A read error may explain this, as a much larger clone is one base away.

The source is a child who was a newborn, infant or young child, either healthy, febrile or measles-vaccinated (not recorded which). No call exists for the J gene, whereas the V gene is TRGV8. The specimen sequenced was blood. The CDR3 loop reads CATWDWPYYKKLF. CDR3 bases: TGTGCCACCTGGGATTGGCCTTATTATAAGAAACTATTT.